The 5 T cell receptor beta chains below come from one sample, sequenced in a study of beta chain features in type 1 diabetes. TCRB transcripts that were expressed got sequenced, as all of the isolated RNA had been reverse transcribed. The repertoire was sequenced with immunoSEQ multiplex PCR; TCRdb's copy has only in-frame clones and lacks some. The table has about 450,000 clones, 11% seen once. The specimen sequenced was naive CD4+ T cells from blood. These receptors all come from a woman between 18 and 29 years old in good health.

The CDR3 reads CASSQDSGQGIADTQYF. For the CDR3, the DNA is TGTGCCAGCAGCCAAGATTCGGGACAGGGTATAGCAGATACGCAGTATTTT. The rearrangement joins TRBV4-2 to TRBJ2-3, with 9 bases lining up with TRBD1. The V and J ends lost 0 bases and 4 bases, in that order; junction bases with no gene match: 8. Germline V gene lookup returns CDR1 LGHNA and CDR2 YNFKEQ. The CDR3 spans 17 residues.

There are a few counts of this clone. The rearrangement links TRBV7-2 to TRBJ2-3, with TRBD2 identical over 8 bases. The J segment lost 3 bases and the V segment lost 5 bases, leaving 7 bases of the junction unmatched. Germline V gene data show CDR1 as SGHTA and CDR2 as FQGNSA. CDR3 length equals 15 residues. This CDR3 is CASSLTGGKTDTQYF. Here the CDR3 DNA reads TGTGCCAGCAGCCTGACGGGAGGGAAGACAGATACGCAGTATTTT.

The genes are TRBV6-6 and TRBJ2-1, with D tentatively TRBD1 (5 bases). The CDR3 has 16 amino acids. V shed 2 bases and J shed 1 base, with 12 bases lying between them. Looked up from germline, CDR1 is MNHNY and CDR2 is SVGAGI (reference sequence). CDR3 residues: CASSYRRENSYNEQFF. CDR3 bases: TGTGCCAGCAGTTACCGCAGGGAAAATTCCTACAATGAGCAGTTCTTC.

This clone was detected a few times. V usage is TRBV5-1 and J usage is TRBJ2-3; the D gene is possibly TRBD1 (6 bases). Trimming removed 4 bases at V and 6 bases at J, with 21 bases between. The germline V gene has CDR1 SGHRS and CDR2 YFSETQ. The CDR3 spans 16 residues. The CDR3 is CASSVTPIAGADTQYF. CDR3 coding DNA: TGCGCCAGCAGCGTAACACCTATCGCAGGGGCCGATACGCAGTATTTT.

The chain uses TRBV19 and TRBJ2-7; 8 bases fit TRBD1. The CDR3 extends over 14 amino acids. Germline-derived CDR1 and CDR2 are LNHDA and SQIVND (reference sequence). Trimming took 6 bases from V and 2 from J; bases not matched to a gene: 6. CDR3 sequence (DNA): TGTGCCAGTAGAGGACAGGGTTACACCTACGAGCAGTACTTC. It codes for CASRGQGYTYEQYF. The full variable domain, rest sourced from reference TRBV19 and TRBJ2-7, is DGGITQSPKYLFRKEGQNVTLSCEQNLNHDAMYWYRQDPGQGLRLIYYSQIVNDFQKGDIAEGYSVSREKKESFPLTVTSAQKNPTAFYLCASRGQGYTYEQYFGPGTRLTVT.